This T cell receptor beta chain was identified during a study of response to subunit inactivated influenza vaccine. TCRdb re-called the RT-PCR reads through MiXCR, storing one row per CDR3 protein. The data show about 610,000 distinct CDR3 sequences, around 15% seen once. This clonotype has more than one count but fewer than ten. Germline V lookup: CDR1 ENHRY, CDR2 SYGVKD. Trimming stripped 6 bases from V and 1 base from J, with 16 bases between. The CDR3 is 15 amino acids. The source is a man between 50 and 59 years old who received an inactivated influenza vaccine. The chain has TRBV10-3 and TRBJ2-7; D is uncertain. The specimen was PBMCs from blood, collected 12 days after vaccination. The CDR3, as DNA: TGTGCCATCAGAAAGGACGGTGTTAGATCCTACGAGCAGTACTTC. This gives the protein CAIRKDGVRSYEQYF.